This T cell receptor beta chain was sequenced during a study of CD8+ T cells in alopecia areata. Looking at the study overall: The study gave tofacitinib for 6 to 18 months, then 6 months off drug.

The treatment is: oral pan-JAK inhibitor, 5-10 mg twice daily. Starting from PBMCs, sorting isolated CD4+ and CD8+ T cells. In each case, RNA was isolated and then reverse transcribed into cDNA as the sequencing template. Using immunoSEQ multiplex PCR, the repertoire was profiled, and TCRdb retains in-frame clones only, with some absent. Of over 120,000 clones in the sample, roughly 54% were seen once. The specimen comprised CD8+ T cells sorted from blood, sampled at week 4, from a patient treated with tofacitinib. This clonotype originated in a human donor with alopecia areata.

CDR3 bases: TGTGCCAGCAGCAGAGGACTCAGCGGAAATTCACCCCTCCACTTT. Amino acids: CASSRGLSGNSPLHF. The chain has TRBV5-6 and TRBJ1-6; D is ambiguous. V was shortened by 4 bases and J by 7 bases, with 15 bases between the two germline ends. The length of the CDR3 is 15 residues. Germline V gives CDR1 SGHDT, CDR2 YYEEEE.